The rows below give T cell receptor beta chains drawn from one sample of a study of T cell changes during pregnancy in multiple sclerosis. Using immunoSEQ multiplex PCR, the repertoire was profiled, and TCRdb retains in-frame clones only, with some absent. This table has over 60,000 clones, roughly 91% appearing once. The material sequenced was peripheral blood, taken in the third trimester of pregnancy. Receptors originate from a female donor in good health, enrolled as a control in a pregnancy study. Both conserved end residues are part of each CDR3. D genes are given only for firm matches. Not every row has a clone size; where given, it reads once, few, many or a size class.

v_gene	abundance	j_gene	d_gene	CDR3nt	CDR3aa
TRBV7-2	-	TRBJ1-2	-	TGTGCCAGCACTCTCCCCCGACAGTCATATGGCTACACCTTC	CASTLPRQSYGYTF
TRBV6-5	-	TRBJ2-2	TRBD1	TGTGCCAGCAGACACGACAGGGGGAACACCGGGGAGCTGTTTTTT	CASRHDRGNTGELFF
TRBV9	-	TRBJ2-5	TRBD1	TGTGCCAGCAGCGTTAGTCGGACAGGGCGAGAGACCCAGTACTTC	CASSVSRTGRETQYF
TRBV18	-	TRBJ2-5	TRBD1	TGTGCCAGCTCACCGGGACAGGAAGAGACCCAGTACTTC	CASSPGQEETQYF
TRBV28	-	TRBJ2-1	TRBD2	TGTGCCAGCAGCTCCCTTAGCGGGAACTACAATGAGCAGTTCTTC	CASSSLSGNYNEQFF
TRBV7-9	-	TRBJ2-7	-	TGTGCCAGCAGCTCCAATTTTGGGGCTGGAGCAGGACCCTACGAGCAGTACTTC	CASSSNFGAGAGPYEQYF
TRBV20-1	few	TRBJ1-1	-	TGCAGTGCCCACAGGAACACTGAAGCTTTCTTT	CSAHRNTEAFF
TRBV6-5	-	TRBJ1-2	TRBD1	TGTGCCAGCAGTCGGACAGGGGATGGCTACACCTTC	CASSRTGDGYTF
TRBV9	-	TRBJ2-7	TRBD2	TGTGCCAGCAGCGCGTATAGGCTAGCGGGGGGCAACGAGCAGTACTTC	CASSAYRLAGGNEQYF
TRBV9	-	TRBJ2-2	TRBD2	TGTGCCAGCAGTCTAGCGGGCAACACCGGGGAGCTGTTTTTT	CASSLAGNTGELFF
TRBV6-6	-	TRBJ2-7	TRBD2	TGTGCCAGCAGTTACGGCCTAGCGGACTCCTACGAGCAGTACTTC	CASSYGLADSYEQYF
TRBV6-4	-	TRBJ1-6	TRBD1	TGTGCCAGCAGTCAAGACCACAGGGGTGGGACACCCCTCCACTTT	CASSQDHRGGTPLHF
TRBV5-4	-	TRBJ2-3	TRBD2	TGTGCCAGCAGCTTATTTGGTGGTAGCGGGAGCACTCGCACAGATACGCAGTATTTT	CASSLFGGSGSTRTDTQYF
TRBV5-1	once	TRBJ1-2	-	TGCGCCAGCAGCTCACAGGAGATCTATGGCTACACCTTC	CASSSQEIYGYTF
TRBV30	-	TRBJ2-5	TRBD1	TGTGCCTGGAGTACAGGGGGCGGAGAGACCCAGTACTTC	CAWSTGGGETQYF
TRBV15	once	TRBJ1-5	-	TGTGCCACCAGCCAATCAGACAGGTATAATCAGCCCCAGCATTTT	CATSQSDRYNQPQHF
TRBV19	-	TRBJ1-6	TRBD1	TGTGCCAGTAGCCAGACAGGGAAGTATAATTCACCCCTCCACTTT	CASSQTGKYNSPLHF
TRBV18	-	TRBJ1-5	TRBD1	TGTGCCAGCTCACCTACAGGGGTTGGAGGCAATCAGCCCCAGCATTTT	CASSPTGVGGNQPQHF
TRBV28	-	TRBJ2-1	TRBD2	TGTGCCAGCAGTCCGGCCGGGGCGGGAGGAGCGGGTGAGCAGTTCTTC	CASSPAGAGGAGEQFF
TRBV7-2	once	TRBJ2-7	-	TGTGCCAGCAGCTTAAGGGGGATCTACGAGCAGTACTTC	CASSLRGIYEQYF
TRBV11-2	-	TRBJ2-7	-	TGTGCCAGCAGCTTAGAGAGCGGCCCGCTTTACGAGCAGTACTTC	CASSLESGPLYEQYF
TRBV27	-	TRBJ1-6	-	TGTGCCAGCAGCCTACGAAAAAGCGGACGCCATAATTCACCCCTCCACTTT	CASSLRKSGRHNSPLHF
TRBV25-1	-	TRBJ2-5	-	TGTGCCAGCAGTGACCCCAGGGCCGGAGAGACCCAGTACTTC	CASSDPRAGETQYF
TRBV7-7	many	TRBJ2-1	-	TGTGCTAGCAGCTCTAGCTCCTACAATGAGCAGTTCTTC	CASSSSSYNEQFF
TRBV19	-	TRBJ1-1	-	TGTGCCAGTAGTATCACCCTGCCGGGAGAAGCTTTCTTT	CASSITLPGEAFF